The sequence of this T cell receptor beta chain was determined in a study of spatial heterogeneity in lung cancer. About the research overall: Available PBMC from follow-up, collected a median of about 2 years after resection, underwent sequencing.

The time point here: blood at routine non-recurrence follow-up after resection. This clonotype is labeled as medium-sized. TCRdb re-called the 5' RACE reads with MiXCR, one entry per CDR3 protein. The sample includes about 10,000 distinct CDR3 sequences, over 20% of them seen just once. V lost 3 bases, J lost 11 bases, and 10 bases stayed unmatched. The CDR3 length is 14 residues. Per the germline V gene, CDR1 is LNHNV and CDR2 is YYDKDF (reference sequence). The sequencing here drew on PBMCs, taken at follow-up. The rearrangement joins TRBV15 to TRBJ2-1; 7 nucleotides match TRBD1. The source is a male donor with early-stage non-small cell lung cancer. CDR3 sequence reads: CATSSYSGGEQQFF. DNA of the CDR3: TGTGCCACCAGCAGCTACTCAGGGGGTGAACAGCAGTTCTTC.